This entry lists 23 T cell receptor beta chains sequenced from one sample in a study of shared clonotypes between healthy human individuals. CD8 cells classed as naive were CD45RO-negative and positively selected for CCR7, excluding terminally differentiated effector memory CD45RA+ cells. The data were produced by immunoSEQ multiplex PCR, yet TCRdb's version contains in-frame clones alone and is incomplete. The sample consists of about 2 million clones, around 96% of them appearing once. Sample: naive CD8+ T cells sorted from blood. The receptors shown here come from a man aged 18-30 years in good health.

The chain links TRBV7-9 to TRBJ2-1; 9 bases fit TRBD1. This CDR3 region has 15 residues. The ends lost 1 base at V and 7 bases at J; junction bases unmatched: 5. CDR1 and CDR2 from the germline V gene are SEHNR and FQNEAQ (reference sequence). CDR3 sequence reads: CASSLGTGVKNEQFF. The CDR3 DNA follows: TGTGCCAGCAGCTTAGGGACAGGGGTAAAAAATGAGCAGTTCTTC.

V usage is TRBV28 and J usage is TRBJ1-1, with TRBD1 as a possible D gene (6 bases). The CDR3 consists of 15 residues. V dropped 7 bases and J dropped 4 bases, with 19 bases sitting between them. Germline V gives CDR1 MDHEN, CDR2 SYDVKM. This CDR3 is CASTPGLGASTEAFF. CDR3 DNA sequence: TGTGCCAGCACCCCAGGGCTGGGGGCGAGCACTGAAGCTTTCTTT.

The chain is built from TRBV5-1 and TRBJ2-7, with a tentative D call TRBD2 (6 bases). Germline V gives CDR1 SGHRS, CDR2 YFSETQ. The CDR3 extends over 14 amino acids. V was trimmed by 6 bases and J by 3 bases, leaving 16 bases between them. Here the CDR3 reads CASNPGGEHYEQYF. The CDR3 DNA is TGCGCCAGCAACCCCGGCGGGGAGCACTACGAGCAGTACTTC.

The V and J genes are TRBV9 and TRBJ2-3; D may be TRBD2 (6 bases). With 3 bases removed from V and 0 bases from J, the gap between germline ends came to 14 bases. Germline V gene lookup returns CDR1 SGDLS and CDR2 YYNGEE. The CDR3 totals 16 residues. Here the CDR3 DNA reads TGTGCCAGCAGCGAGTACAGAGGGACTAGCACAGATACGCAGTATTTT. This codes for CASSEYRGTSTDTQYF.

The gene calls are TRBV5-4 and TRBJ2-1; 9 nucleotides line up with TRBD2. Looked up from germline, CDR1 is SGHNT and CDR2 is YYREEE (reference sequence). This CDR3 has 14 residues. Losses at the gene ends were 5 bases for V and 5 bases for J; bases not matched to a gene: 5. CDR3 region: CASSNGLANNEQFF. The CDR3 bases are TGTGCCAGCAGTAATGGACTAGCGAACAATGAGCAGTTCTTC.

V is TRBV11-2 and J is TRBJ1-2; D might be TRBD1 (5 bases). The ends were cut back, 0 bases at V and 0 bases at J, with 11 bases in the middle. CDR1 is SGHAT and CDR2 is FQNNGV in the germline V gene. CDR3 length: 16 amino acids. CDR3 DNA: TGTGCCAGCAGCTTAGATTCACGGGGCGCTAACTATGGCTACACCTTC. Translating it yields CASSLDSRGANYGYTF.

The genes are TRBV2 and TRBJ1-1; tentative D call: TRBD1 (6 bases). CDR3 size: 12 residues. Trimming removed 9 bases from V and 0 bases from J, with 8 bases in between. CDR1 and CDR2 from the germline V gene are SNHLY and FYNNEI. CDR3 DNA: TGTGCCAGTGGACAGATGAACACTGAAGCTTTCTTT. This encodes CASGQMNTEAFF. The whole variable domain, remainder taken from reference TRBV2 and TRBJ1-1, is EPEVTQTPSHQVTQMGQEVILRCVPISNHLYFYWYRQILGQKVEFLVSFYNNEISEKSEIFDDQFSVERPDGSNFTLKIRSTKLEDSAMYFCASGQMNTEAFFGQGTRLTVV.

The CDR3 nucleotides are TGTGCCAGCTCCCAGAACAACGAGGGGTCCCAGACCCAGTACTTC. Protein: CASSQNNEGSQTQYF. The rearrangement uses TRBV18 and TRBJ2-5; the D call may be TRBD1 or TRBD2 (5 bases each). Trimming took off 6 bases at V and 6 bases at J, with 20 bases between the two ends. This CDR3 comprises 15 residues. Germline CDR1 KGHSH, CDR2 LQKENI.

This chain connects TRBV6-7 to TRBJ1-3; D unclear. TRBV6-7 is assigned to the ORF class and has an uncertain function. Trimming removed 8 bases from V and 2 bases from J, with 13 bases in between. The CDR3 contains 14 residues. CDR3 bases: TGTGCCAGCCAGTCGGGTAGACCTGGAAACACCATATATTTT. Protein: CASQSGRPGNTIYF.

Comment on this clone: Other DNA variants within this sample encode the same CDR3. J is TRBJ2-3 and V is TRBV7-6; TRBD2 is a possible D gene (6 bases). The germline CDR1 and CDR2 sequences are SGHVS and FNYEAQ. V was clipped by 3 bases and J by 4 bases, with 11 bases between them. This CDR3 contains 14 residues. CDR3 bases: TGTGCCAGCAGCTTTTCCTCGGGGGCAGATACGCAGTATTTT. As protein: CASSFSSGADTQYF.

This clone was observed once. The chain has TRBV11-2 and TRBJ1-1, with no clear D. The CDR3 sequence is 14 residues long. CDR1 and CDR2 (germline): SGHAT, FQNNGV. V was pared by 5 bases and J by 5 bases, with 15 bases between. The chain's CDR3 is CASSVEGHRTEAFF. In nucleotides, the CDR3 is TGTGCCAGCAGCGTCGAGGGTCATAGAACTGAAGCTTTCTTT.

This sequence joins TRBV27 and TRBJ1-5; D remains unclear. CDR1 is MNHEY and CDR2 is SMNVEV in the germline V gene (reference sequence). CDR3 length: 15 residues. Between the trimmed V and J ends, which lost 3 bases and 2 bases, there was a span of 11 bases. CDR3 sequence: CASSLLGFGNQPQHF. The DNA of the CDR3 is TGTGCCAGCAGTTTGCTGGGGTTCGGCAATCAGCCCCAGCATTTT.

The chain joins TRBV21-1 to TRBJ1-3. TRBV21-1 is a pseudogene. The CDR3 has 12 residues. CDR3 residues: CASSKELGTIYF. CDR3 nucleotides: TGTGCCAGCAGCAAAGAGCTGGGCACCATATATTTT.

This sequence joins TRBV7-9 and TRBJ2-1, with D hard to call. CDR1 is SEHNR, CDR2 FQNEAQ, per germline (reference sequence). This CDR3 has 16 residues. The germline V and J ends were trimmed by 2 bases and 8 bases, with 19 bases remaining between them. The DNA of the CDR3 is TGTGCCAGCAGCTTACCGCTCGACACCGTAACCGATGAGCAGTTCTTC. It encodes CASSLPLDTVTDEQFF.

This rearrangement joins TRBV7-9 to TRBJ1-1; D is possibly TRBD1 (6 bases). The germline V and J ends were trimmed by 7 bases and 1 base, with 13 bases remaining between them. Germline assignment: CDR1 SEHNR and CDR2 FQNEAQ (reference sequence). The CDR3 sequence is 14 residues long. CDR3 residues: CASTSLTGNTEAFF. DNA for the CDR3: TGTGCCAGCACCTCCTTGACAGGGAACACTGAAGCTTTCTTT. Together with reference TRBV7-9 and TRBJ1-1, the CDR3 gives the full variable domain: DTGVSQNPRHKITKRGQNVTFRCDPISEHNRLYWYRQTLGQGPEFLTYFQNEAQLEKSRLLSDRFSAERPKGSFSTLEIQRTEQGDSAMYLCASTSLTGNTEAFFGQGTRLTVV.

The chain combines TRBV27 with TRBJ2-7, with 8 bases that match TRBD1. The CDR3 contains 14 residues. J gave up 6 bases and V 6 bases, and 10 bases lay outside the gene matches. Germline CDR1 and CDR2: MNHEY and SMNVEV (reference sequence). The CDR3 bases are TGTGCCAGCAGATTGGGACAGGCCAAAGGCGAGCAGTACTTC. Its protein is CASRLGQAKGEQYF.

The rearrangement uses TRBV12-5 and TRBJ2-2; D may be TRBD1 (6 bases). This CDR3 comprises 16 residues. The ends were cut back, 2 bases at V and 3 bases at J, with 13 bases in the middle. The germline CDR1 and CDR2 sequences are LGHNT and FRNRAP. The CDR3 is CASGLRQGRYTGELFF. CDR3 bases: TGTGCTAGTGGTTTGCGTCAGGGGCGTTACACCGGGGAGCTGTTTTTT.

This clone was picked up many times. Other DNA sequences in this specimen translate into the identical CDR3. CDR3 nucleotides: TGTGCCGGACGCGGGGGCGGTACCTACGAGCAGTACTTC. Protein: CAGRGGGTYEQYF. The J gene is TRBJ2-7, the V gene TRBV30; tentative D call: TRBD2 (7 bases). Germline values: CDR1 GTSNPN, CDR2 SVGIG (reference sequence). The CDR3 contains 13 residues. V was trimmed by 8 bases and J by 2 bases, leaving 16 bases between them.

V and J are TRBV6-1 and TRBJ2-3; 8 bases agree with TRBD2. The CDR3 is 16 residues long. V shed 2 bases, J shed 0 bases, and the junction held 4 bases outside the gene matches. CDR1 is MNHNS and CDR2 is SASEGT in the germline V gene. The CDR3 loop reads CASSELGGGSTDTQYF. As DNA, the CDR3 is TGTGCCAGCAGTGAATTGGGCGGGGGGAGCACAGATACGCAGTATTTT.

The chain joins TRBV7-9 to TRBJ1-2; TRBD1 matches at 7 bases. In germline, CDR1 is SEHNR, CDR2 FQNEAQ (reference sequence). The V segment lost 4 bases and the J segment 0 bases; nucleotides outside the gene matches: 8. CDR3 length: 16 amino acids. The CDR3 sequence: CASSSGQPLANYGYTF. CDR3 in DNA: TGTGCCAGCAGCTCGGGACAGCCCCTAGCTAACTATGGCTACACCTTC. Full variable domain (rest looked up from reference TRBV7-9 and TRBJ1-2): DTGVSQNPRHKITKRGQNVTFRCDPISEHNRLYWYRQTLGQGPEFLTYFQNEAQLEKSRLLSDRFSAERPKGSFSTLEIQRTEQGDSAMYLCASSSGQPLANYGYTFGSGTRLTVV.

The V and J genes are TRBV4-3 and TRBJ2-7; 8 bases align to TRBD2. V was clipped by 1 base and J by 3 bases; unmatched bases: 8. The germline gives CDR1 LGHNA, CDR2 YSLEER. This CDR3 region has 16 residues. The CDR3 DNA follows: TGCGCCAGCAGCCAAGCACTAGCGGCGGGCGACTACGAGCAGTACTTC. Protein product: CASSQALAAGDYEQYF.

The chain employs TRBV11-2 and TRBJ2-1; tentatively, D is TRBD1 or TRBD2 (6 bases each). In germline, CDR1 is SGHAT, CDR2 FQNNGV. The CDR3 is made up of 16 amino acids. The V and J ends lost 1 base and 5 bases respectively, with 15 bases between them. The CDR3 sequence: CASSLVSGAIDNEQFF. DNA for the CDR3: TGTGCCAGCAGCTTAGTATCGGGGGCGATCGACAATGAGCAGTTCTTC.

Worth noting for this clone: Other DNA variants within this sample encode the same CDR3. J is TRBJ2-3 and V is TRBV4-3; TRBD2 aligns across 11 bases. Germline V CDR1 and CDR2: LGHNA, YSLEER. The V segment lost 4 bases and the J segment 3 bases; nucleotides outside the gene matches: 3. The CDR3 consists of 15 residues. CDR3 coding DNA: TGCGCCAGCAGCCCCATAGCGGGAGGGACAGATACGCAGTATTTT. Translated, it gives CASSPIAGGTDTQYF.